This T cell receptor (beta chain) was documented in a study of early stage breast cancer tumors. Study background: Most invasive tumors, about 80% of the 16, were ER+/PR+/HER2-.

V lost 6 bases, J lost 5 bases, and 20 bases lay in between. Germline V gene sequence: CDR1 WNHNN, CDR2 SYGVQD (reference sequence). This CDR3 has 16 residues. Sequenced by immunoSEQ multiplex PCR; TCRdb stores in-frame clones only, minus some. Here the sample spans more than 12,000 clones, about four fifths being singletons. Normal breast often needed roughly 100-310 mg of tissue for enough DNA. Material: normal breast tissue next to the tumor. This TCR derives from a person in their thirties with breast cancer. This chain connects TRBV10-1 to TRBJ2-1, with D possibly being TRBD2 (6 bases). The CDR3 sequence: CASSLKSRRDHNEQFF. CDR3 DNA sequence: TGCGCCAGCAGCCTGAAATCTCGGCGGGACCACAATGAGCAGTTCTTC.